This T cell receptor (beta chain) stems from a study of regulatory T cells in long-lasting Graves disease. Time point in this sample: newly diagnosed GD, antithyroid drugs for less than 3 months. PBMC RNA was the source of the TCR library. TCR beta libraries were built with iRepertoire HTBI primers and Arm-PCR of CDR3 regions. TCRdb re-analysed the multiplex PCR reads in MiXCR, keeping a single row per CDR3 protein. The sample holds 500,000 or so distinct CDR3 sequences, less than 15% seen once. This clonotype was counted many times. The CDR3 runs 11 residues. Trimming cost V 7 bases and J 4 bases, with 4 bases left between them. The same sample was also studied in work on T cells in Graves' hyperthyroidism and ophthalmopathy.

This receptor was taken from a woman between 45 and 65 years old with Graves disease. The sample in question was peripheral blood mononuclear cells (PBMCs), obtained at new diagnosis, from a patient treated with antithyroid drugs. The V and J genes are TRBV12-3 or TRBV12-4 and TRBJ2-2, with D uncertain. CDR3 DNA: TGTGCCAGCACCCTCACCGGGGAGCTGTTTTTT. Its protein product is CASTLTGELFF.